In its sample, the clone carrying this TCR beta chain was seen once. What it recognizes is unknown. This sample is drawn from a study of OX40 agonist ivuxolimab in advanced cancers. V lost 0 bases to trimming and J lost 3 bases; unmatched junction nucleotides: 1. The germline V gene has CDR1 SGHDT and CDR2 YYEEEE. The CDR3 is 14 amino acids. Study-wide results and caveats: Researchers report that CD8+ T cells had, on average, more expanded clones than CD4+.

Assay used: immunoSEQ multiplex PCR; TCRdb lists only in-frame clones, some missing. The data contain fewer than 25,000 clones, 88% of them singletons. This sample comprised CD4+ or CD8+ T cells sorted from blood, obtained in a trial of the OX40 agonist ivuxolimab. The chain links TRBV5-6 to TRBJ2-5; TRBD1 aligns across 8 bases. The origin of this receptor is an adult with an advanced solid tumor such as melanoma, head and neck, liver or kidney cancer. The DNA for the CDR3 is TGTGCCAGCAGCTTGGCAGGGGGCGAAGAGACCCAGTACTTC. Translated: CASSLAGGEETQYF.